Below are 22 T cell receptor beta chains sequenced from a single sample in a study of blood T cell repertoires in COVID-19. Sequencing used immunoSEQ multiplex PCR; TCRdb keeps in-frame clones, though not all of them. The repertoire holds about 70,000 clones, over 70% seen once, with roughly 18% in the top ten. Sequencing input: peripheral blood. These receptors all stem from an older man who had recovered from COVID-19.

This chain links TRBV6-6 with TRBJ1-1; perhaps TRBD1 as D (5 bases). In germline, CDR1 is MNHNY, CDR2 SVGAGI (reference sequence). The CDR3 is 16 amino acids. Trimming shortened V by 5 bases and J by 4 bases, and 20 bases separated the two germline ends. CDR3 nucleotide sequence: TGTGCCAGCAGTACCGAACGACCAGGGCTGGGCACTGAAGCTTTCTTT. Translating it yields CASSTERPGLGTEAFF.

This clone was recorded once. This chain uses TRBV7-2 with TRBJ1-2; 7 nucleotides line up with TRBD1. There are 14 residues in the CDR3. After removal of 5 bases from V and 4 bases from J, the junction contained 7 bases not matched to a gene. The V gene's germline CDR1 is SGHTA and CDR2 FQGNSA. The CDR3 region is CASSPRGRGYGYTF. CDR3 DNA sequence: TGTGCCAGCAGCCCGAGGGGGCGGGGCTATGGCTACACCTTC.

This chain's CDR3 is CASSQLNTGELFF. The CDR3 DNA reads as TGTGCCAGCAGCCAACTGAACACCGGGGAGCTGTTTTTT. This chain joins TRBV9 and TRBJ2-2; D uncertain. The CDR3 length is 13 residues. Germline lookup yields CDR1 SGDLS and CDR2 YYNGEE. V was pared by 4 bases and J by 1 base, with 5 bases between.

The V and J genes are TRBV21-1 and TRBJ2-2; the D segment call TRBD2 is taken from the table without a DNA check. TRBV21-1 is termed a pseudogene. The CDR3 runs to 24 residues. CDR3 sequence reads: CASSKERVFWCGTSGSARSGELFF. In DNA, the CDR3 is TGTGCCAGCAGCAAAGAGCGTGTATTTTGGTGTGGGACTAGCGGGAGTGCGAGGTCCGGGGAGCTGTTTTTT.

The chain recombines TRBV18 with TRBJ2-3; 10 positions agree with TRBD2. The V gene's germline CDR1 is KGHSH and CDR2 LQKENI. The CDR3 runs 17 residues. Unmatched junction bases numbered 3, after V lost 0 bases and J lost 0 bases. CDR3 coding DNA: TGTGCCAGCTCACCACCCGTAGCGGGGGGTAGCACAGATACGCAGTATTTT. Encoded protein: CASSPPVAGGSTDTQYF.

The chain joins TRBV18 to TRBJ2-5; 7 nucleotides agree with TRBD2. With 3 bases clipped from V and 3 bases from J, the junction kept 10 bases outside the gene matches. Germline V gene lookup returns CDR1 KGHSH and CDR2 LQKENI. The CDR3 has 16 residues. The DNA for the CDR3 is TGTGCCAGCTCACCCTCCAATCCTAGCGGTAAAGAGACCCAGTACTTC. Amino acids: CASSPSNPSGKETQYF.

This chain uses TRBV7-2 with TRBJ2-5; TRBD2 matches 10 bases. The V and J ends lost 4 bases and 5 bases, in that order; junction bases with no gene match: 10. The CDR3 is made up of 16 amino acids. From germline, CDR1 is SGHTA and CDR2 FQGNSA. CDR3 loop: CASSSRLAGERETQYF. DNA for the CDR3: TGTGCCAGCAGCTCTCGGCTAGCGGGAGAACGGGAGACCCAGTACTTC. Full variable domain (rest looked up from reference TRBV7-2 and TRBJ2-5): GAGVSQSPSNKVTEKGKDVELRCDPISGHTALYWYRQSLGQGLEFLIYFQGNSAPDKSGLPSDRFSAERTGGSVSTLTIQRTQQEDSAVYLCASSSRLAGERETQYFGPGTRLLVL.

The chain uses TRBV27 and TRBJ2-1; 12 nucleotides agree with TRBD2. J gave up 8 bases and V 6 bases, and 11 bases lay outside the gene matches. There are 16 residues in the CDR3. The germline V gene has CDR1 MNHEY and CDR2 SMNVEV (reference sequence). The CDR3 sequence is CASRRRTSGNFDEQFF. The CDR3 nucleotides are TGTGCCAGCAGGAGAAGGACTAGCGGGAATTTTGATGAGCAGTTCTTC.

V is TRBV18 and J is TRBJ1-1, with a weak D call TRBD1 (5 bases). Germline V gives CDR1 KGHSH, CDR2 LQKENI. The CDR3 length is 13 residues. V was clipped by 5 bases and J by 3 bases, with 10 bases between them. In DNA, the CDR3 is TGTGCCAGCTCATCCACGGGGGACACTGAAGCTTTCTTT. Protein: CASSSTGDTEAFF.

This CDR3 reads CASLKGTASGANVLTF. CDR3 sequence (DNA): TGTGCCAGCCTCAAAGGGACAGCATCTGGGGCCAACGTCCTGACTTTC. The chain recombines TRBV7-8 with TRBJ2-6; 7 nucleotides match TRBD1. V was clipped by 8 bases and J by 1 base; unmatched bases: 8. CDR3 length: 16 residues. The V gene's germline CDR1 is SGHVS and CDR2 FQNEAQ.

Only a few counts were recorded for this clone. The chain links TRBV7-9 to TRBJ2-5; no firm D call. This CDR3 is built from 13 residues. Trimming shortened V by 3 bases and J by 1 base, and 6 bases separated the two germline ends. The germline gives CDR1 SEHNR, CDR2 FQNEAQ (reference sequence). This CDR3 reads CASSFISQETQYF. CDR3 sequence (DNA): TGTGCCAGCAGCTTTATTAGCCAAGAGACCCAGTACTTC. Combining the CDR3 with reference TRBV7-9 and TRBJ2-5 gives the whole variable domain DTGVSQNPRHKITKRGQNVTFRCDPISEHNRLYWYRQTLGQGPEFLTYFQNEAQLEKSRLLSDRFSAERPKGSFSTLEIQRTEQGDSAMYLCASSFISQETQYFGPGTRLLVL.

The V call is TRBV5-1, the J call TRBJ2-7; the match to TRBD2 covers 11 bases. In germline, CDR1 is SGHRS, CDR2 YFSETQ. V shed 4 bases, J shed 3 bases, and the junction held 3 bases outside the gene matches. The CDR3 runs to 14 residues. DNA for the CDR3: TGCGCCAGCAGCCCCGGGACTAGCGGCTACGAGCAGTACTTC. Protein product: CASSPGTSGYEQYF.

The chain has TRBV19 and TRBJ1-1; D perhaps matches TRBD1 (6 bases). V was shortened by 7 bases and J by 6 bases, with 12 bases between the two germline ends. Germline V lookup: CDR1 LNHDA, CDR2 SQIVND (reference sequence). The CDR3 has 12 residues. This chain's CDR3 is CASTTGRAEAFF. DNA of the CDR3: TGTGCCAGTACCACAGGGAGGGCTGAAGCTTTCTTT.

The chain joins TRBV6-1 to TRBJ1-5; TRBD1 matches at 9 bases. Unmatched junction bases numbered 7, after V lost 0 bases and J lost 4 bases. The CDR3 is 17 residues long. Germline V gene data show CDR1 as MNHNS and CDR2 as SASEGT. CDR3 in amino acids: CASSEAWHGTGNQPQHF. The CDR3 region has the DNA TGTGCCAGCAGTGAAGCTTGGCACGGGACAGGGAATCAGCCCCAGCATTTT.

CDR3 amino acids: CASSSDRGPRRGYGYTF. CDR3 in DNA: TGTGCCAGCAGCTCAGACAGGGGGCCCCGCAGGGGCTATGGCTACACCTTC. The J gene is TRBJ1-2, the V gene TRBV7-9; 10 bases map to TRBD1. The CDR3 totals 17 residues. J lost 4 bases, V lost 4 bases, and 12 bases had no gene match. CDR1 is SEHNR, CDR2 FQNEAQ, per germline (reference sequence).

This chain joins TRBV7-2 and TRBJ1-2; D gene uncertain. The germline V and J ends were trimmed by 0 bases and 5 bases, with 10 bases remaining between them. The CDR3 spans 14 residues. The germline V gene has CDR1 SGHTA and CDR2 FQGNSA. The CDR3 is CASSLAGSVYGYTF. Written as DNA, the CDR3 is TGTGCCAGCAGCTTAGCCGGTAGTGTTTATGGCTACACCTTC. Variable domain in full (rest from reference TRBV7-2 and TRBJ1-2): GAGVSQSPSNKVTEKGKDVELRCDPISGHTALYWYRQSLGQGLEFLIYFQGNSAPDKSGLPSDRFSAERTGGSVSTLTIQRTQQEDSAVYLCASSLAGSVYGYTFGSGTRLTVV.

The chain carries TRBV30 and TRBJ2-1; 8 bases fit TRBD2. The germline V gene encodes CDR1 GTSNPN and CDR2 SVGIG (reference sequence). After removal of 1 base from V and 8 bases from J, the junction contained 13 bases not matched to a gene. This CDR3 has 16 amino acids. CDR3 sequence reads: CAWSALLFGGGDEQFF. As DNA, the CDR3 is TGTGCCTGGAGTGCACTACTGTTCGGGGGGGGTGATGAGCAGTTCTTC.

This sequence joins TRBV7-8 and TRBJ2-1; TRBD2 might be the D (6 bases). V was shortened by 1 base and J by 8 bases, with 12 bases between the two germline ends. The CDR3 extends over 14 amino acids. Germline V lookup: CDR1 SGHVS, CDR2 FQNEAQ. The CDR3 DNA reads TGTGCCAGCAGCTTAGAGGGAGGAAGGGATGAGCAGTTCTTC. This sequence encodes CASSLEGGRDEQFF.

This clone was seen a handful of times. The chain joins TRBV19 to TRBJ2-5; 7 nucleotides match TRBD1. CDR3 length: 14 amino acids. J lost 3 bases, V lost 3 bases, and 4 bases had no gene match. Per the germline V gene, CDR1 is LNHDA and CDR2 is SQIVND (reference sequence). The CDR3 DNA reads TGTGCCAGTAGTATTGGGACAGCGGAAGAGACCCAGTACTTC. It yields the protein CASSIGTAEETQYF.

The chain combines TRBV10-3 with TRBJ2-1, with 7 bases matching TRBD2. The junction had 10 bases not matched to a gene; V was cut back by 4 bases and J by 10 bases. CDR1 is ENHRY and CDR2 is SYGVKD in the germline V gene. The CDR3 has 14 amino acids. The CDR3 DNA follows: TGTGCCATCAGTGTAGAGGCCAGGGAGGGAGAGCAGTTCTTC. Translation gives CAISVEAREGEQFF.

This clone has a single count. This rearrangement joins TRBV5-5 to TRBJ2-5; D possibly corresponds to TRBD2 (5 bases). The germline V and J ends were trimmed by 0 bases and 9 bases, with 12 bases remaining between them. This CDR3 comprises 13 residues. CDR1 and CDR2 (germline): SGHKS, YYEKEE (reference sequence). Written as DNA, the CDR3 is TGTGCCAGCAGCTTGGCGTGGGAGACGGCCCAGTACTTC. Its protein product is CASSLAWETAQYF. The full variable domain, rest sourced from reference TRBV5-5 and TRBJ2-5, is DAGVTQSPTHLIKTRGQQVTLRCSPISGHKSVSWYQQVLGQGPQFIFQYYEKEERGRGNFPDRFSARQFPNYSSELNVNALLLGDSALYLCASSLAWETAQYFGPGTRLLVL.

The genes are TRBV5-1 and TRBJ2-7; tentatively, D is TRBD2 (5 bases). In germline, CDR1 is SGHRS, CDR2 YFSETQ. Trimming took off 0 bases at V and 5 bases at J, with 18 bases between the two ends. The CDR3 is made up of 16 amino acids. CDR3 DNA: TGCGCCAGCAGCTTGGGTAGCGCCAACCCGATAAACGAGCAGTACTTC. Translation: CASSLGSANPINEQYF. The full variable domain, completed using reference TRBV5-1 and TRBJ2-7, is KAGVTQTPRYLIKTRGQQVTLSCSPISGHRSVSWYQQTPGQGLQFLFEYFSETQRNKGNFPGRFSGRQFSNSRSEMNVSTLELGDSALYLCASSLGSANPINEQYFGPGTRLTVT.